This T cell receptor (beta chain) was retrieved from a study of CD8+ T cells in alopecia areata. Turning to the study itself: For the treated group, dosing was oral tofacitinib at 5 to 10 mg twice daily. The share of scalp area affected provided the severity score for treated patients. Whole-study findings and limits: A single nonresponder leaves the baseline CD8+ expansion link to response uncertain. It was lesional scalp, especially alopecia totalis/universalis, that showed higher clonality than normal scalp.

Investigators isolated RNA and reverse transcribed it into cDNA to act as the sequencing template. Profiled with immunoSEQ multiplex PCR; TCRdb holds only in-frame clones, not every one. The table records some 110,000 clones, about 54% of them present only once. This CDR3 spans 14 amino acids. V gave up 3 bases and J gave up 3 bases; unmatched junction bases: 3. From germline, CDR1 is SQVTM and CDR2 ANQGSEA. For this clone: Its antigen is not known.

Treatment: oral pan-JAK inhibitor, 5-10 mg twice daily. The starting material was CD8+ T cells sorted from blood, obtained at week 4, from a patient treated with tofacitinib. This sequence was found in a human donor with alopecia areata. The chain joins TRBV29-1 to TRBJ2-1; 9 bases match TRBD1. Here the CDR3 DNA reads TGCAGCGTTGAGCTGGACAGGGGCTACAATGAGCAGTTCTTC. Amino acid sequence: CSVELDRGYNEQFF.